The clone carrying this T cell receptor (beta chain) showed up just a few times. A second PCR, run for about 6 to 11 cycles, used a sample-barcoded 5' primer plus a J-beta primer mix. TCRdb reanalysed the 5' RACE reads using MiXCR and keeps one entry per CDR3 protein. This repertoire shows 1.5 million to 2 million distinct CDR3 sequences, about 31% found once; its top ten account for around 10%. The data derive from a study of blood T cells in healthy people across ages. Germline CDR1 reads SEHNR; CDR2 reads FQNEAQ (reference sequence). The CDR3 runs 14 residues. V lost 1 base and J lost 6, with 10 bases in between.

The TCR sequence derives from a woman aged 25-40 years in good health. The rearrangement joins TRBV7-9 to TRBJ2-4; D uncertain. Sequencing was carried out using blood. CDR3 sequence: CASSLGPAPNIQYF. The DNA of the CDR3 is TGTGCCAGCAGCTTAGGGCCAGCCCCAAACATTCAGTACTTC.